Reported below is one T cell receptor (beta chain). These data originate in a study of blood T cell repertoires in COVID-19. Study in general: T cells, B-cell-depleted T cells, or PBMCs supplied cDNA or gDNA.

The CDR3 covers 13 residues. Germline V gene lookup returns CDR1 PRHDT and CDR2 FYEKMQ (reference sequence). Trimming left V 3 bases short and J 3 bases short, with 8 bases between. This table comes from immunoSEQ multiplex PCR, and its TCRdb copy is limited to in-frame clones, with some not included. The profile shows a few hundred thousand clones, about 90% of them singletons. The chain carries TRBV13 and TRBJ1-1; D is uncertain. This TCR was recovered from a person aged 18 to 30 with COVID-19, enrolled during active disease. Sequences were obtained from peripheral blood. The CDR3 DNA sequence: TGTGCCAGCAGCTTTGGACTGTACACTGAAGCTTTCTTT. This gives the protein CASSFGLYTEAFF.